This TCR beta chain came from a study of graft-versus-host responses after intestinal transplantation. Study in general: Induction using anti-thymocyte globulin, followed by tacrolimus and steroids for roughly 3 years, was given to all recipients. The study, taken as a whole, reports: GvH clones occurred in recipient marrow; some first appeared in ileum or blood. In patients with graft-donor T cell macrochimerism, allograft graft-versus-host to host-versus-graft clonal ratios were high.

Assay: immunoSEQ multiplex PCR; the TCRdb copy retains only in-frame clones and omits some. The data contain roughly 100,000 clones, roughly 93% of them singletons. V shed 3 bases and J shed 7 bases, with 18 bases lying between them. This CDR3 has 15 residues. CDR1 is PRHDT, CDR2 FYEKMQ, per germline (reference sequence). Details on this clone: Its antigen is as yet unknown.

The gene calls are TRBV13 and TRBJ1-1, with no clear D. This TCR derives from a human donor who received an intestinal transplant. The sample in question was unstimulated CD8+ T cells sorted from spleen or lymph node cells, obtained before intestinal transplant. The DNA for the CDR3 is TGTGCCAGCAGCTTCGCGGGCCGGGGAGATCGTGAAGCTTTCTTT. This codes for CASSFAGRGDREAFF.